Below are 2 T cell receptor beta chains sequenced from a single sample in a study of OX40 agonist ivuxolimab in advanced cancers. TCRdb's copy holds only in-frame clones and misses some; the assay was immunoSEQ multiplex PCR. The repertoire includes about 6,000 clones, more than 60% of them detected once, and approximately 25% sits in the top ten. The sequencing here drew on CD4+ or CD8+ T cells sorted from blood, taken in a trial of the OX40 agonist ivuxolimab. These receptors all stem from an adult with an advanced solid tumor such as melanoma, head and neck, liver or kidney cancer.

J is TRBJ2-7 and V is TRBV20-1; a possible D gene is TRBD1 (6 bases). The CDR3 sequence is 11 residues long. The germline V gene has CDR1 DFQATT and CDR2 SNEGSKA (reference sequence). Trimming pared 6 bases from V and 1 base from J, leaving 7 bases between. CDR3 amino acids: CSATGSYEQYF. As DNA, the CDR3 is TGCAGTGCAACAGGGTCCTACGAGCAGTACTTC.

The gene calls are TRBV7-2 and TRBJ2-1; 7 nucleotides line up with TRBD1. CDR3 size: 13 residues. V trimming: 3 bases; J trimming: 10 bases; junction bases outside the gene matches: 6. Germline V gives CDR1 SGHTA, CDR2 FQGNSA. The CDR3 reads CASSLIGGGEQFF. The CDR3 region has the DNA TGTGCCAGCAGCTTGATAGGGGGCGGGGAGCAGTTCTTC. Full variable domain (outside the CDR3, taken from reference TRBV7-2 and TRBJ2-1): GAGVSQSPSNKVTEKGKDVELRCDPISGHTALYWYRQSLGQGLEFLIYFQGNSAPDKSGLPSDRFSAERTGGSVSTLTIQRTQQEDSAVYLCASSLIGGGEQFFGPGTRLTVL.